This entry features one TCR beta chain sequence. As yet, its antigen is unknown. The data stem from a study of lymphopenia after photon versus proton radiotherapy. Generated by immunoSEQ multiplex PCR, the TCRdb table keeps only in-frame clones and is missing some. The table records some 21,000 clones, approximately 81% of them present only once. Overall study results and limits: Oligoclonal CD8+ Temra expansion after nadir drove photon patients' diversity drop.

The CDR3 is made up of 15 amino acids. J was trimmed by 7 bases and V by 3 bases; bases with no gene match: 7. Germline CDR1 reads MNHNS; CDR2 reads SASEGT. The sequencing used peripheral blood, collected from a patient treated with photon-based radiotherapy. The receptor was derived from a man aged 60 to 75 with pancreatic cancer. The chain is built from TRBV6-1 and TRBJ1-5, with TRBD1 matching 9 bases. CDR3 amino acids: CASSEGQGRSQPQHF. CDR3 sequence (DNA): TGTGCCAGCAGTGAGGGACAGGGTAGAAGCCAGCCCCAGCATTTT.